The 13 T cell receptor beta chains below were found in one sample sequenced in a study of cytomegalovirus exposure and HLA in healthy donors. The protocol was immunoSEQ multiplex PCR, while the TCRdb copy is restricted to in-frame clones and leaves out a portion. The sample records roughly 60,000 clones, 91% being singletons. Sequencing was done on a sample of PBMCs. These receptor sequences come from a woman aged 30 to 39 in good health and CMV-seronegative.

The genes are TRBV4-2 and TRBJ2-5; 8 bases agree with TRBD2. The CDR3 sequence is 15 residues long. The junction had 7 bases not matched to a gene; V was cut back by 2 bases and J by 5 bases. From germline, CDR1 is LGHNA and CDR2 YNFKEQ. This CDR3 is CASSQLSGGVETQYF. The CDR3 DNA reads TGTGCCAGCAGCCAACTCTCGGGAGGGGTGGAGACCCAGTACTTC.

This clone has just one count. The chain couples TRBV7-8 to TRBJ2-3; D is perhaps TRBD2 (5 bases). CDR1 and CDR2 (germline): SGHVS, FQNEAQ. V dropped 1 base and J dropped 4 bases, with 18 bases sitting between them. This CDR3 has 17 amino acids. The CDR3 reads CASSLVSDSVLADTQYF. The CDR3 bases are TGTGCCAGCAGCTTAGTTAGCGACTCAGTACTCGCAGATACGCAGTATTTT.

This clone is a singleton in its sample. V is TRBV10-1 and J is TRBJ2-3; TRBD2 is a possible D gene (6 bases). Germline lookup yields CDR1 WNHNN and CDR2 SYGVQD (reference sequence). The germline V and J ends were trimmed by 3 bases and 0 bases, with 7 bases remaining between them. This CDR3 region has 14 residues. CDR3 in amino acids: CASSEGTSTDTQYF. CDR3 nucleotides: TGCGCCAGCAGTGAAGGGACTAGCACAGATACGCAGTATTTT.

This clone was seen a single time. This chain uses TRBV14 with TRBJ2-1; tentative D call: TRBD2 (5 bases). CDR3 length: 13 amino acids. The V gene lost 2 bases and the J gene lost 9 bases, with 11 bases spanning the gap. Germline CDR1 reads SGHDN; CDR2 reads FVKESK. DNA of the CDR3: TGTGCCAGCAGCCAACAACGGGATGGTGAGCAGTTCTTC. Encoded protein: CASSQQRDGEQFF.

The chain uses TRBV7-7 and TRBJ2-2, with D possibly TRBD2 on 7 matching bases. Trimming left V 1 base short and J 4 bases short, with 10 bases between. The CDR3 has 15 amino acids. Germline V lookup: CDR1 SSHAT, CDR2 FNYEAQ (reference sequence). The CDR3 protein is CASSLDRGATGELFF. CDR3 nucleotide sequence: TGTGCCAGCAGCTTAGATCGGGGGGCCACCGGGGAGCTGTTTTTT.

The chain couples TRBV25-1 to TRBJ2-2, with D maybe TRBD2 (6 bases). The V end lost 10 bases, the J end lost 5 bases, and 26 bases lay between the germline ends. The CDR3 is 17 amino acids. Germline V gene lookup returns CDR1 MGHDK and CDR2 SYGVNS. CDR3 in amino acids: CATGPTRTGVYTGELFF. DNA of the CDR3: TGTGCCACAGGCCCGACGAGGACGGGAGTTTATACCGGGGAGCTGTTTTTT.

This chain joins TRBV27 and TRBJ1-4, with D unclear. The CDR3 runs 14 residues. The V end lost 1 base, the J end lost 8 bases, and 11 bases lay between the germline ends. The germline CDR1 and CDR2 sequences are MNHEY and SMNVEV (reference sequence). This chain's CDR3 is CASSLFPGREKLFF. DNA for the CDR3: TGTGCCAGCAGTTTATTCCCCGGTCGGGAAAAACTGTTTTTT.

The rearrangement uses TRBV2 and TRBJ2-2; perhaps TRBD1 as D (5 bases). Deletions cut 6 bases from V and 5 bases from J, with 16 bases between. Germline loops: CDR1 SNHLY, CDR2 FYNNEI. CDR3 size: 15 residues. The DNA for the CDR3 is TGTGCCAGCAGGTTGGGGTCGACAGAGACCGGGGAGCTGTTTTTT. It is translated as CASRLGSTETGELFF.

The chain combines TRBV9 with TRBJ2-1, with TRBD2 matching over 13 bases. This CDR3 contains 16 residues. Losses at the gene ends were 2 bases for V and 7 bases for J; bases not matched to a gene: 6. Germline V gene lookup returns CDR1 SGDLS and CDR2 YYNGEE. CDR3 loop: CASSVGTSGKGNEQFF. CDR3 bases: TGTGCCAGCAGCGTGGGGACTAGCGGGAAGGGAAATGAGCAGTTCTTC.

V usage is TRBV2 and J usage is TRBJ1-2; the D gene is possibly TRBD1 (5 bases). This CDR3 spans 14 amino acids. Germline V gene data show CDR1 as SNHLY and CDR2 as FYNNEI. Trimming removed 6 bases at V and 0 bases at J, with 11 bases between. DNA of the CDR3: TGTGCCAGCAGCGTCGACAGTACTAACTATGGCTACACCTTC. This translates into CASSVDSTNYGYTF.

The J gene is TRBJ2-7, the V gene TRBV7-2; 8 bases agree with TRBD1. The CDR3 sequence is 14 residues long. The junction had 6 bases not matched to a gene; V was cut back by 5 bases and J by 3 bases. Per germline, CDR1 SGHTA and CDR2 FQGNSA. The CDR3 DNA follows: TGTGCCAGCAGCCTCCAGGGACAGGACTACGAGCAGTACTTC. Its translation is CASSLQGQDYEQYF.

The genes are TRBV11-1 and TRBJ2-2; D remains unclear. V lost 1 base and J lost 8, with 8 bases in between. There are 13 residues in the CDR3. The V gene's germline CDR1 is SGHAT and CDR2 FQDESV (reference sequence). The CDR3 sequence is CASSLGRVGELFF. DNA of the CDR3: TGTGCCAGCAGCTTAGGACGGGTGGGGGAGCTGTTTTTT.

Notes on this clone: The same CDR3 also results from other DNA sequences found in this sample. The V call is TRBV7-2, the J call TRBJ1-2; 7 bases align to TRBD1. V shed 5 bases, J shed 2 bases, and the junction held 2 bases outside the gene matches. The germline V gene encodes CDR1 SGHTA and CDR2 FQGNSA. The CDR3 sequence is 13 residues long. The CDR3 region has the DNA TGTGCCAGCAGCCCGGGACAGAACTATGGCTACACCTTC. Amino acid sequence: CASSPGQNYGYTF.